This TCR beta chain is from a study of metastatic and nonmetastatic thyroid tumors. As for the study in general: Thyroid patients, malignant and benign, had repertoires compared across blood and tumor or nodule tissue.

This clone is medium-sized (0.01 to 0.1%) within its sample. Thyroid surgery had not been preceded by any treatment in any patient. TCRdb ran MiXCR on the PCR reads. The table records fewer than 15,000 clones, approximately 12% of them present only once. CDR3 size: 13 residues. The V and J ends lost 4 bases and 3 bases respectively, with 9 bases between them. CDR1 SNHLY and CDR2 FYNNEI come from the germline V gene. Sample: blood. The clonotype comes from a female donor with papillary thyroid cancer or a benign thyroid nodule (not recorded which). Some clones in this sample may be carry-over from other donors' samples. The chain employs TRBV2 and TRBJ1-2; possible D gene TRBD1, 6 bases. The CDR3 DNA reads TGTGCCAGCAGTGCCGGACAGTACTATGGCTACACCTTC. This sequence encodes CASSAGQYYGYTF.